The present T cell receptor beta chain was sequenced within a study of T cells expressing NK-cell markers. The germline V gene encodes CDR1 MNHNS and CDR2 SASEGT. This CDR3 comprises 14 residues. TCRdb reanalyzed the 5' RACE reads, giving one entry per CDR3 protein sequence and no DNA. Its table records roughly 390,000 distinct CDR3 sequences. The chain is built from TRBV6-1 and TRBJ2-1; TCRdb gives TRBD1 as the D gene, but with no DNA this cannot be confirmed. Sequenced material: blood T cells: a sorted CD56 or NKG2C T cell subset, CD4+ or CD8+ T cells, or bulk PBMC T cells (not recorded which). The TCR originated in a man aged 18 to 69 in good health. CDR3 residues: CASGGAPSYNEQFF.